These 9 T cell receptor beta chains were sequenced from one sample in a study of cytomegalovirus exposure and HLA in healthy donors. Researchers ran the PCR with 60 Vbeta and 13 Jbeta primers. The assay was immunoSEQ multiplex PCR, and TCRdb's table has in-frame clones only and misses some. In the table there are some 130,000 clones, 75% to 90% of which are singletons. The sequenced sample was PBMCs. These receptors were collected from a young woman in good health and CMV-seropositive.

This sequence joins TRBV5-5 and TRBJ2-7; D may be TRBD2 (6 bases). V was pared by 1 base and J by 0 bases, with 8 bases between. Germline V lookup: CDR1 SGHKS, CDR2 YYEKEE (reference sequence). The CDR3 covers 14 residues. CDR3 region: CASSLWRGSYEQYF. DNA for the CDR3: TGTGCCAGCAGCTTGTGGAGGGGCTCCTACGAGCAGTACTTC.

The rearrangement links TRBV18 to TRBJ1-3, with a tentative D call TRBD1 (6 bases). The ends were cut back, 2 bases at V and 0 bases at J, with 8 bases in the middle. This CDR3 region has 15 residues. Germline CDR1 reads KGHSH; CDR2 reads LQKENI. CDR3 coding DNA: TGTGCCAGCTCACCAGGACAGTTCTCTGGAAACACCATATATTTT. It encodes CASSPGQFSGNTIYF.

This clone has just one count. J is TRBJ1-1 and V is TRBV25-1; TRBD1 might be the D (5 bases). The CDR3 spans 15 residues. V was shortened by 1 base and J by 2 bases, with 11 bases between the two germline ends. The V gene's germline CDR1 is MGHDK and CDR2 SYGVNS. The CDR3 DNA is TGTGCCAGCAGTGAATCTACCAGGGCAAACACTGAAGCTTTCTTT. Translating gives CASSESTRANTEAFF.

The J gene is TRBJ1-1, the V gene TRBV6-6; possibly TRBD1 for D (5 bases). Per the germline V gene, CDR1 is MNHNY and CDR2 is SVGAGI (reference sequence). This CDR3 contains 13 residues. Deletions cut 1 base from V and 8 bases from J, with 11 bases between. The CDR3 nucleotides read TGTGCCAGCAGTTACTGGGGCGGTCAGGAAGCTTTCTTT. This translates into CASSYWGGQEAFF.

The V call is TRBV19, the J call TRBJ1-1; tentative D call: TRBD1 (5 bases). Trimming shortened V by 6 bases and J by 1 base, and 15 bases separated the two germline ends. This CDR3 spans 15 amino acids. The germline V gene encodes CDR1 LNHDA and CDR2 SQIVND (reference sequence). The CDR3 region has the DNA TGTGCCAGTAGGCGGGACGGGAGGGAGAACACTGAAGCTTTCTTT. Amino acid sequence: CASRRDGRENTEAFF.

The chain joins TRBV6-5 to TRBJ1-1, with TRBD1 matching 7 bases. Germline V lookup: CDR1 MNHEY, CDR2 SVGAGI. V shed 7 bases and J 2 bases; nucleotides not matched to a gene: 4. There are 13 residues in the CDR3. The CDR3 DNA is TGTGCCAGCATGGGACAGTTTAACACTGAAGCTTTCTTT. It encodes CASMGQFNTEAFF.

V gene TRBV6-5 combines with J gene TRBJ2-2, with a weak D call TRBD2 (5 bases). V lost 4 bases and J 1 base, leaving 7 bases between the germline ends. Germline CDR1 reads MNHEY; CDR2 reads SVGAGI. CDR3 length: 14 amino acids. For the CDR3, the DNA is TGTGCCAGCAGTTCCCGGGGGAACACCGGGGAGCTGTTTTTT. Amino acids: CASSSRGNTGELFF.

The chain recombines TRBV13 with TRBJ2-3; 8 bases fit TRBD2. The CDR3 loop spans 17 amino acids. Germline values: CDR1 PRHDT, CDR2 FYEKMQ (reference sequence). V trimming: 4 bases; J trimming: 2 bases; junction bases outside the gene matches: 11. The CDR3 sequence is CASSSRRAGGYTDTQYF. CDR3 nucleotide sequence: TGTGCCAGCAGCTCGCGGCGCGCGGGGGGTTACACAGATACGCAGTATTTT.

The chain couples TRBV9 to TRBJ2-7; 8 nucleotides align to TRBD1. Per germline, CDR1 SGDLS and CDR2 YYNGEE. Trimming took 0 bases from V and 2 from J; bases not matched to a gene: 7. CDR3 length: 16 residues. The CDR3 nucleotides read TGTGCCAGCAGCGTAGAATCGGGACAGGACCCCTACGAGCAGTACTTC. It yields the protein CASSVESGQDPYEQYF.